These 2 T cell receptor beta chains were all obtained from the same sample, sequenced in a study of CD8 T cells in ankylosing spondylitis. MiXCR, run by TCRdb on the 5' RACE reads, gives a single entry per CDR3 protein. Here the sample spans 200,000 to 250,000 distinct CDR3 sequences, under 35% being singletons. Sequencing used blood, either unsorted or a sorted T cell fraction (not recorded which). The receptors stem from a male donor with ankylosing spondylitis or in good health (not recorded which).

The V call is TRBV12-3 or TRBV12-4, the J call TRBJ2-7, with D perhaps matching TRBD1 or TRBD2 (5 bases each). The CDR3 contains 15 residues. The V and J ends lost 2 bases and 3 bases respectively, with 14 bases between them. The CDR3 here is CASSLSGTDLYEQYF. DNA for the CDR3: TGTGCCAGCAGTTTAAGTGGGACGGACCTCTACGAGCAGTACTTC.

This clonotype was observed a handful of times. The rearrangement joins TRBV20-1 to TRBJ1-2; tentatively, D is TRBD1 (6 bases). The germline V gene encodes CDR1 DFQATT and CDR2 SNEGSKA (reference sequence). This CDR3 comprises 14 residues. Trimming stripped 1 base from V and 8 bases from J, with 17 bases between. The CDR3 DNA sequence: TGCAGTGCTAGAGCCCCGAGTGGGGGCGGAGGCTACACCTTC. Its protein is CSARAPSGGGGYTF.